This T cell receptor beta chain was sequenced in a study of PD-1 blockade in classical Hodgkin lymphoma. Profiling relied on immunoSEQ multiplex PCR, and the TCRdb table lists in-frame clones only, not all of them. The table records tens of thousands of clones, roughly nine tenths of them present only once. The CDR3 contains 15 residues. V lost 2 bases, J lost 2 bases, and 11 bases lay in between. The V gene's germline CDR1 is MDHEN and CDR2 SYDVKM. Time point denoted: cycle 4 day 1 (C4D1), after around six weeks of nivolumab. All the patients suffered relapse after autologous stem cell transplantation, and brentuximab vedotin exposure differed.

This TCR derives from a human donor with classical Hodgkin lymphoma. This chain joins TRBV28 and TRBJ2-3; D gene uncertain. Specimen: peripheral blood mononuclear cells (PBMCs), collected before the fourth cycle of nivolumab. The CDR3 region is CASSLIGRITDTQYF. The DNA for the CDR3 is TGTGCCAGCAGTTTAATCGGCAGGATCACAGATACGCAGTATTTT.